These 21 T cell receptor beta chains originate from one sample sequenced in a study of T-cell memory formation after mild COVID-19. TCRdb called the 5' RACE reads again in MiXCR, with one record for every CDR3 protein. In the table there are 400,000 or so distinct CDR3 sequences, 20% of which are singletons. The sample was PBMCs or a T cell subset sorted from them (not recorded which). The source is an adult woman who had mild COVID-19 (a few samples of this study predate the infection). Cell type and time point are not known.

This chain joins TRBV11-2 and TRBJ2-5; D is uncertain. Looked up from germline, CDR1 is SGHAT and CDR2 is FQNNGV. The CDR3 spans 13 residues. The V and J ends lost 0 bases and 10 bases respectively, with 12 bases between them. DNA for the CDR3: TGTGCCAGCAGCTTAGATAAGGTCCTCCTCCAGTACTTC. Translated, it gives CASSLDKVLLQYF.

The chain uses TRBV7-8 and TRBJ1-1; no clear D. This CDR3 has 15 residues. Trimming left V 5 bases short and J 0 bases short, with 13 bases between. Germline values: CDR1 SGHVS, CDR2 FQNEAQ. The CDR3 nucleotides read TGTGCCAGCAGCATCCAGACGGATTTGAACACTGAAGCTTTCTTT. Translated, it gives CASSIQTDLNTEAFF.

This clonotype showed up many times. The V and J genes are TRBV27 and TRBJ1-1; D is uncertain. V lost 6 bases and J lost 3, with 11 bases in between. CDR3 length: 13 residues. The germline CDR1 and CDR2 sequences are MNHEY and SMNVEV (reference sequence). CDR3 residues: CASRTTWDTEAFF. As DNA, the CDR3 is TGTGCCAGCAGGACCACATGGGACACTGAAGCTTTCTTT.

The chain recombines TRBV7-8 with TRBJ2-7; 10 nucleotides align to TRBD1. After removal of 1 base from V and 4 bases from J, the junction contained 13 bases not matched to a gene. This CDR3 contains 18 residues. Germline CDR1 and CDR2: SGHVS and FQNEAQ. The CDR3 nucleotides read TGTGCCAGCAGCTTAGTCCGGACACAAACGGGACAGGGGTACGAGCAGTACTTC. Protein sequence: CASSLVRTQTGQGYEQYF.

This clonotype was found a few times. The rearrangement joins TRBV6-5 to TRBJ2-7; D is possibly TRBD1 (6 bases). V was clipped by 0 bases and J by 3 bases, with 15 bases between them. The V gene's germline CDR1 is MNHEY and CDR2 SVGAGI. This CDR3 is 16 amino acids long. The CDR3 spells CASSYSGPGAIYEQYF. In DNA form, the CDR3 reads TGTGCCAGCAGTTACTCGGGGCCAGGGGCCATCTACGAGCAGTACTTC.

The table lists this clonotype with a few counts. This sequence joins TRBV20-1 and TRBJ1-4, with 10 bases fitting TRBD1. The CDR3 totals 14 residues. Germline-derived CDR1 and CDR2 are DFQATT and SNEGSKA (reference sequence). V lost 7 bases to trimming and J lost 8 bases; unmatched junction nucleotides: 10. The CDR3 DNA reads as TGCAGTGTTGGCTCGGGACAGGGGTTAGAAAAACTGTTTTTT. This codes for CSVGSGQGLEKLFF.

The DNA of the CDR3 is TGCAGTGCTAGAAGGATGAAGTTCTCTCTGTACGAGCAGTACTTC. Its protein product is CSARRMKFSLYEQYF. V usage is TRBV20-1 and J usage is TRBJ2-7, with D unclear. Looked up from germline, CDR1 is DFQATT and CDR2 is SNEGSKA (reference sequence). V shed 2 bases and J shed 4 bases, with 18 bases lying between them. The CDR3 has 15 amino acids.

This clonotype was seen more than once but under ten times. V gene TRBV29-1 combines with J gene TRBJ2-1; no clear D gene. CDR3 size: 11 residues. Deletions cut 5 bases from V and 4 bases from J, with 6 bases between. CDR1 and CDR2 from the germline V gene are SQVTM and ANQGSEA. The chain's CDR3 is CSVNLYNEQFF. CDR3 nucleotides: TGCAGCGTTAACCTGTACAATGAGCAGTTCTTC.

The chain couples TRBV11-2 to TRBJ2-7; D is possibly TRBD2 (6 bases). V was pared by 3 bases and J by 1 base, with 13 bases between. The CDR3 has 15 residues. The germline V gene has CDR1 SGHAT and CDR2 FQNNGV. The DNA for the CDR3 is TGTGCCAGCAGCTTGATTTTAGGGAGGTCCTACGAGCAGTACTTC. It is translated as CASSLILGRSYEQYF.

This clonotype was counted only a few times. The genes are TRBV12-3 or TRBV12-4 and TRBJ1-1; D is uncertain. The CDR3 loop spans 14 amino acids. Trimming pared 6 bases from V and 1 base from J, leaving 12 bases between. Here the CDR3 reads CASSEQIWNTEAFF. The DNA of the CDR3 is TGTGCCAGCAGCGAACAGATTTGGAACACTGAAGCTTTCTTT.

The CDR3 reads CSASPLGGGSEQFF. The CDR3 DNA reads as TGCAGTGCTAGTCCCCTGGGGGGGGGCAGTGAGCAGTTCTTC. This chain joins TRBV20-1 and TRBJ2-1, with D tentatively TRBD2 (7 bases). CDR1 is DFQATT, CDR2 SNEGSKA, per germline (reference sequence). This CDR3 is 14 amino acids long. Trimming took off 3 bases at V and 9 bases at J, with 18 bases between the two ends.

The chain joins TRBV15 to TRBJ2-7, with D tentatively TRBD1 (5 bases). The CDR3 consists of 15 residues. The germline V gene encodes CDR1 LNHNV and CDR2 YYDKDF (reference sequence). With 0 bases removed from V and 4 bases from J, the gap between germline ends came to 13 bases. The CDR3 is CATSRDQAGWYEQYF. The CDR3 DNA is TGTGCCACCAGCAGAGATCAGGCAGGGTGGTACGAGCAGTACTTC.

This clonotype was seen a handful of times. This rearrangement joins TRBV29-1 to TRBJ2-1, with 10 bases fitting TRBD2. Germline V lookup: CDR1 SQVTM, CDR2 ANQGSEA. The CDR3 spans 13 residues. The V and J ends lost 3 bases and 5 bases, in that order; junction bases with no gene match: 1. CDR3 amino acids: CSVDSGRHNEQFF. CDR3 sequence (DNA): TGCAGCGTTGATAGCGGGAGGCACAATGAGCAGTTCTTC.

The chain employs TRBV5-1 and TRBJ1-1; TRBD1 matches 11 bases. V was clipped by 3 bases and J by 1 base; unmatched bases: 5. CDR3 length: 16 residues. CDR1 SGHRS and CDR2 YFSETQ come from the germline V gene. This CDR3 reads CASSSDRGPGNTEAFF. For the CDR3, the DNA is TGCGCCAGCAGCTCGGACAGGGGGCCTGGGAACACTGAAGCTTTCTTT.

The J gene is TRBJ2-2, the V gene TRBV24-1, with D tentatively TRBD1 (5 bases). Deletions cut 9 bases from V and 1 base from J, with 8 bases between. Germline V CDR1 and CDR2: KGHDR, SFDVKD. The CDR3 contains 13 residues. The CDR3 DNA is TGTGCCACCGCAGGGCTGAACACCGGGGAGCTGTTTTTT. Residues: CATAGLNTGELFF.

This clonotype was observed many times. The chain employs TRBV2 and TRBJ2-2; D unclear. V lost 6 bases and J 3 bases, leaving 5 bases between the germline ends. The CDR3 contains 12 residues. Per germline, CDR1 SNHLY and CDR2 FYNNEI. The CDR3 is CASRLHTGELFF. In nucleotides, the CDR3 is TGTGCCAGCAGACTTCACACCGGGGAGCTGTTTTTT.

This clonotype was recorded a few times. This chain joins TRBV18 and TRBJ2-5; 7 nucleotides line up with TRBD1. This CDR3 contains 15 residues. Trimming removed 5 bases from V and 5 bases from J; junction bases left unmatched: 11. Germline loops: CDR1 KGHSH, CDR2 LQKENI. In DNA form, the CDR3 reads TGTGCCAGCTCATGGACAGGTCCGTCCAGGGAGACCCAGTACTTC. It yields the protein CASSWTGPSRETQYF.

The table lists this clonotype with many counts. V and J are TRBV24-1 and TRBJ2-5; no clear D gene. There are 15 residues in the CDR3. Germline values: CDR1 KGHDR, CDR2 SFDVKD. Trimming removed 3 bases from V and 1 base from J, with 11 bases in between. CDR3 coding DNA: TGTGCCACCAGTGATGCCAGCCGCCGCCAAGAGACCCAGTACTTC. Its translation is CATSDASRRQETQYF.

This chain connects TRBV18 to TRBJ1-4; 7 positions agree with TRBD1. CDR1 and CDR2 (germline): KGHSH, LQKENI. The CDR3 is 13 residues long. J gave up 7 bases and V 4 bases, and 3 bases lay outside the gene matches. For the CDR3, the DNA is TGTGCCAGCTCACAGGGGGCACGTGAAAAACTGTTTTTT. Translated, it gives CASSQGAREKLFF.

The chain links TRBV3-1 to TRBJ1-6; unclear D gene. This CDR3 comprises 13 residues. The germline V gene encodes CDR1 LGHDT and CDR2 YNNKEL (reference sequence). The V gene lost 4 bases and the J gene lost 7 bases, with 8 bases spanning the gap. The CDR3 loop reads CASSPGQNSPLHF. CDR3 nucleotides: TGTGCCAGCAGCCCTGGGCAGAATTCACCCCTCCACTTT.

This clonotype has more than one count but fewer than ten. The rearrangement links TRBV20-1 to TRBJ2-7, with 8 bases matching TRBD1. Germline V gene lookup returns CDR1 DFQATT and CDR2 SNEGSKA (reference sequence). This CDR3 has 15 residues. Trimming took 6 bases from V and 7 from J; bases not matched to a gene: 17. CDR3 region: CSARRTGSIGSEQYF. For the CDR3, the DNA is TGCAGTGCCAGAAGGACAGGGTCGATAGGCAGTGAGCAGTACTTC.